The 9 T cell receptor beta chains below were found in one sample sequenced in a study of cytomegalovirus exposure and HLA in healthy donors. Libraries were prepared by immunoSEQ multiplex PCR; TCRdb keeps only in-frame clonotypes and omits some of them. The sample lists around 150,000 clones, about 89% occurring once. Sequenced sample: PBMCs. These receptors were taken from a woman aged 18-30 years in good health and CMV-seropositive.

This chain uses TRBV19 with TRBJ2-7, with 9 bases identical to TRBD2. V lost 6 bases and J lost 0; bases outside the gene matches: 9. The germline gives CDR1 LNHDA, CDR2 SQIVND (reference sequence). The CDR3 extends over 16 amino acids. CDR3 protein: CASSGRASGISYEQYF. DNA of the CDR3: TGTGCCAGTAGCGGGCGAGCTAGCGGGATCTCCTACGAGCAGTACTTC.

The rearrangement uses TRBV28 and TRBJ1-2, with TRBD1 as a possible D gene (6 bases). This CDR3 comprises 16 residues. Trimming removed 6 bases from V and 7 bases from J, with 24 bases in between. The V gene's germline CDR1 is MDHEN and CDR2 SYDVKM. CDR3 DNA: TGTGCCAGCAGCGACCCCTCGGGGGGGCTAAGGGGTGGCTACACCTTC. Translation gives CASSDPSGGLRGGYTF.

The rearrangement joins TRBV7-6 to TRBJ2-1, with D hard to call. Germline V gene lookup returns CDR1 SGHVS and CDR2 FNYEAQ. Trimming removed 0 bases from V and 10 bases from J, with 4 bases in between. This CDR3 has 11 amino acids. The CDR3 here is CASSLAQEQFF. Written as DNA, the CDR3 is TGTGCCAGCAGCTTAGCGCAGGAGCAGTTCTTC.

The V call is TRBV19, the J call TRBJ2-7, with 8 bases that match TRBD1. The CDR3 runs to 15 residues. Germline values: CDR1 LNHDA, CDR2 SQIVND (reference sequence). The trim removed 1 base at V and 4 bases at J, leaving 6 bases unmatched. The CDR3 loop is CASSIVRTGKYEQYF. The CDR3 nucleotides are TGTGCCAGTAGTATAGTTAGGACAGGGAAATACGAGCAGTACTTC.

The J gene is TRBJ2-5, the V gene TRBV27, with 8 bases matching TRBD2. Germline V gives CDR1 MNHEY, CDR2 SMNVEV (reference sequence). This CDR3 region has 17 residues. V shed 3 bases, J shed 1 base, and the junction held 10 bases outside the gene matches. The CDR3 here is CASSFRGDSGIQETQYF. The CDR3 region has the DNA TGTGCCAGCAGTTTTCGGGGAGATAGCGGGATCCAAGAGACCCAGTACTTC.

The chain recombines TRBV7-3 with TRBJ2-7; TRBD2 matches 7 bases. Germline V gene data show CDR1 as SGHTA and CDR2 as FQGTGA. This CDR3 has 14 residues. V lost 3 bases, J lost 3 bases, and 5 bases stayed unmatched. The CDR3 loop reads CASSFGGRNYEQYF. The CDR3, as DNA: TGTGCCAGCAGCTTTGGCGGGAGAAACTACGAGCAGTACTTC.

This chain uses TRBV2 with TRBJ2-2; D is possibly TRBD2 (5 bases). Germline V gene lookup returns CDR1 SNHLY and CDR2 FYNNEI. Trimming removed 2 bases from V and 0 bases from J, with 7 bases in between. The CDR3 has 15 amino acids. DNA for the CDR3: TGTGCCAGCAGTGAAAAGCGGTCGAACACCGGGGAGCTGTTTTTT. Translation: CASSEKRSNTGELFF.

V and J are TRBV13 and TRBJ1-4; unclear D gene. The V end was cut by 0 bases, the J end by 8 bases, with 4 bases between. The CDR3 length is 12 residues. Germline CDR1 PRHDT, CDR2 FYEKMQ (reference sequence). This CDR3 reads CASSLGPEKLFF. The CDR3 bases are TGTGCCAGCAGCTTAGGCCCAGAAAAACTGTTTTTT.

This chain links TRBV11-1 with TRBJ1-2; 9 bases align to TRBD1. The CDR3 is 14 amino acids. Losses at the gene ends were 5 bases for V and 2 bases for J; bases not matched to a gene: 3. Germline V gene lookup returns CDR1 SGHAT and CDR2 FQDESV (reference sequence). The CDR3 DNA reads TGTGCCAGCAGCCCCGGACAGGGGAACTATGGCTACACCTTC. Translation: CASSPGQGNYGYTF.